The 18 T cell receptor beta chains below come from one sample, sequenced in a study of blood T cell repertoires in COVID-19. Clones were sequenced by immunoSEQ multiplex PCR, and TCRdb holds only the in-frame ones, with some missing. This sample has over 100,000 clones; around 88% occur once, and the top ten carry under 13%. The sequenced material came from peripheral blood. The receptors derive from a man aged 45-60 years with acute or convalescent COVID-19.

The count of this clone is one. The chain carries TRBV25-1 and TRBJ2-1, with TRBD1 matching over 7 bases. The germline V gene has CDR1 MGHDK and CDR2 SYGVNS. The trim removed 8 bases at V and 7 bases at J, leaving 17 bases unmatched. The CDR3 spans 16 residues. CDR3 bases: TGTGCCAGCTCGGCGTCTACATTTTTACAGGGGAATGAGCAGTTCTTC. This gives the protein CASSASTFLQGNEQFF.

The rearrangement uses TRBV10-3 and TRBJ2-2; no clear D. The V and J ends lost 9 bases and 2 bases respectively, with 13 bases between them. The CDR3 runs to 14 residues. Germline lookup yields CDR1 ENHRY and CDR2 SYGVKD. CDR3 in amino acids: CAIATNLNTGELFF. CDR3 bases: TGTGCCATTGCGACAAATCTTAACACCGGGGAGCTGTTTTTT.

V gene TRBV18 combines with J gene TRBJ1-2; 7 bases are a match to TRBD1. The CDR3 is 14 amino acids. The ends lost 3 bases at V and 4 bases at J; junction bases unmatched: 5. The germline gives CDR1 KGHSH, CDR2 LQKENI. The CDR3 bases are TGTGCCAGCTCACCCCGGGACAGACTCTATGGCTACACCTTC. This encodes CASSPRDRLYGYTF. Full variable domain (outside the CDR3, taken from reference TRBV18 and TRBJ1-2): NAGVMQNPRHLVRRRGQEARLRCSPMKGHSHVYWYRQLPEEGLKFMVYLQKENIIDESGMPKERFSAEFPKEGPSILRIQQVVRGDSAAYFCASSPRDRLYGYTFGSGTRLTVV.

This sequence joins TRBV20-1 and TRBJ2-7, with D possibly TRBD2 on 5 matching bases. The CDR3 is 11 amino acids. Looked up from germline, CDR1 is DFQATT and CDR2 is SNEGSKA (reference sequence). Trimming removed 6 bases from V and 5 bases from J, with 11 bases in between. This CDR3 reads CSARTEHEQYF. CDR3 DNA sequence: TGCAGTGCCAGGACTGAGCACGAGCAGTACTTC.

This clone is labeled as medium-sized. CDR3 bases: TGCGCCAGCAGCCCCGGGTTTTCGGCGGACACTGAAGCTTTCTTT. Translating it yields CASSPGFSADTEAFF. The V call is TRBV4-1, the J call TRBJ1-1, with D uncertain. This CDR3 spans 15 amino acids. V gave up 4 bases and J gave up 3 bases, with 15 bases separating them. CDR1 is MGHRA and CDR2 is YSYEKL in the germline V gene.

The chain uses TRBV12-3 or TRBV12-4 and TRBJ1-5, with a possible D match to TRBD1 (5 bases). V lost 8 bases and J lost 9, with 14 bases in between. The CDR3 runs 12 residues. CDR3: CASGAVAGPQHF. The CDR3 bases are TGTGCCAGCGGGGCTGTTGCCGGGCCCCAGCATTTT.

The J gene is TRBJ1-6, the V gene TRBV5-1, with D unresolved. Germline CDR1 is SGHRS and CDR2 is YFSETQ. V lost 4 bases and J lost 5, with 10 bases in between. This CDR3 has 14 amino acids. The CDR3 region is CASSEVGNNSPLHF. The CDR3 DNA reads as TGCGCCAGCAGCGAGGTTGGTAATAATTCACCCCTCCACTTT.

The table lists this clone with a count of one. The rearrangement uses TRBV5-1 and TRBJ2-1; 10 bases agree with TRBD1. The V segment lost 4 bases and the J segment 2 bases; nucleotides outside the gene matches: 3. Germline V gene lookup returns CDR1 SGHRS and CDR2 YFSETQ. This CDR3 has 15 amino acids. CDR3 sequence (DNA): TGCGCCAGCAGCGAGGGACAGGGGACCTACAATGAGCAGTTCTTC. Its protein is CASSEGQGTYNEQFF.

The CDR3 region is CASSARDRSSGNTIYF. CDR3 nucleotides: TGTGCCAGCAGCGCCCGTGACAGGAGCTCTGGAAACACCATATATTTT. The chain combines TRBV9 with TRBJ1-3; D is perhaps TRBD1 (6 bases). Trimming took 3 bases from V and 0 from J, leaving 13 bases between them. CDR3 length: 16 residues. CDR1 SGDLS and CDR2 YYNGEE come from the germline V gene.

The chain uses TRBV4-1 and TRBJ2-7; tentative D call: TRBD1 (6 bases). In germline, CDR1 is MGHRA, CDR2 YSYEKL. V lost 0 bases to trimming and J lost 6 bases, with 15 bases between them. The CDR3 runs to 15 residues. The DNA of the CDR3 is TGCGCCAGCAGCCAAGACGACAGGCTGGCGAGCGAGCAGTACTTC. Amino acid sequence: CASSQDDRLASEQYF.

In nucleotides, the CDR3 is TGTGCCAGCAGCTCCCCGCAAGGGACAGGGGTTTTAGGGCAGTACTTC. This codes for CASSSPQGTGVLGQYF. The chain joins TRBV5-5 to TRBJ2-7; 10 nucleotides line up with TRBD1. The CDR3 length is 16 residues. Germline V gives CDR1 SGHKS, CDR2 YYEKEE (reference sequence). The junction had 15 bases not matched to a gene; V was cut back by 3 bases and J by 9 bases. The full variable domain, with the rest looked up from reference TRBV5-5 and TRBJ2-7, is DAGVTQSPTHLIKTRGQQVTLRCSPISGHKSVSWYQQVLGQGPQFIFQYYEKEERGRGNFPDRFSARQFPNYSSELNVNALLLGDSALYLCASSSPQGTGVLGQYFGPGTRLTVT.

The chain recombines TRBV5-8 with TRBJ1-1; D might be TRBD1 (5 bases). Trimming cost V 3 bases and J 2 bases, with 8 bases left between them. This CDR3 has 13 residues. The germline gives CDR1 SGHTS, CDR2 YDEGEE. CDR3 sequence reads: CASSSQVNTEAFF. The CDR3 nucleotides read TGTGCCAGCAGCTCACAGGTAAACACTGAAGCTTTCTTT.

The DNA of the CDR3 is TGCGCCAGCAGCTTGGAGGGAGGGAATGGAAACACCATATATTTT. As protein: CASSLEGGNGNTIYF. The chain carries TRBV5-1 and TRBJ1-3; D ambiguous. Germline V CDR1 and CDR2: SGHRS, YFSETQ. Trimming removed 0 bases from V and 3 bases from J, with 10 bases in between. CDR3 length: 15 residues.

J is TRBJ1-2 and V is TRBV9, with no clear D. Germline V gene lookup returns CDR1 SGDLS and CDR2 YYNGEE. CDR3 length equals 14 residues. Trimming stripped 6 bases from V and 6 bases from J, with 18 bases between. Here the CDR3 reads CASTSGSQYDGYTF. CDR3 bases: TGTGCCAGCACCTCCGGGTCCCAATATGATGGCTACACCTTC.

V and J are TRBV5-1 and TRBJ2-7; 14 nucleotides match TRBD2. V dropped 4 bases and J dropped 5; count of bases not matched to a gene: 14. The germline CDR1 and CDR2 sequences are SGHRS and YFSETQ. This CDR3 has 18 residues. Here the CDR3 reads CASSQSGTSGRDFNEQYF. CDR3 bases: TGCGCCAGCAGCCAATCCGGGACTAGCGGGAGAGACTTTAACGAGCAGTACTTC.

This clone was seen once. The V and J genes are TRBV11-2 and TRBJ1-4; 7 nucleotides agree with TRBD1. V shed 2 bases and J 0 bases; nucleotides not matched to a gene: 6. Germline V gene data show CDR1 as SGHAT and CDR2 as FQNNGV. CDR3 size: 17 residues. CDR3 residues: CASSLWDRGSTNEKLFF. CDR3 coding DNA: TGTGCCAGCAGCTTATGGGACAGAGGATCAACTAATGAAAAACTGTTTTTT.

The chain combines TRBV18 with TRBJ2-3; 7 bases align to TRBD2. Germline lookup yields CDR1 KGHSH and CDR2 LQKENI. After removal of 1 base from V and 4 bases from J, the junction contained 5 bases not matched to a gene. There are 15 residues in the CDR3. CDR3 sequence reads: CASSPLSGRADTQYF. The CDR3 DNA sequence: TGTGCCAGCTCACCACTCTCAGGGAGGGCAGATACGCAGTATTTT.

The chain's CDR3 is CASSTLLGGFYNSPLHF. CDR3 DNA: TGTGCCAGCAGTACCCTGCTAGGGGGCTTCTATAATTCACCCCTCCACTTT. The V call is TRBV28, the J call TRBJ1-6; 7 bases agree with TRBD1. V was clipped by 5 bases and J by 3 bases; unmatched bases: 10. This CDR3 region has 17 residues. CDR1 and CDR2 from the germline V gene are MDHEN and SYDVKM.